The source of this T cell receptor beta chain is a study of tumor-infiltrating lymphocytes in oesophageal squamous cell carcinoma. This clonotype was counted only a few times. TCRdb called the PCR reads again in MiXCR, with one record for every CDR3 protein. There are roughly 20,000 distinct CDR3 sequences in the sample; around 39% occur only once, and about 12% lies in the top ten. The sequenced material came from esophageal tumor tissue. This receptor was obtained from a male donor with esophageal squamous cell carcinoma.

In DNA, the CDR3 is TGCGCCAGCACGGGACTAGCGGGAGGTACGCAGTATTTT. Amino acid sequence: CASTGLAGGTQYF. This chain joins TRBV10-1 and TRBJ2-3; 15 bases match TRBD2. Germline lookup yields CDR1 WNHNN and CDR2 SYGVQD (reference sequence). This CDR3 contains 13 residues. Germline trimming cut 7 bases from V and 8 bases from J; bases unmatched to any gene: 1.